The rows below give T cell receptor beta chains drawn from one sample of a study of T cells in narcolepsy. Sequencing was performed with immunoSEQ multiplex PCR; in TCRdb, only in-frame clones are kept and a portion is missing. This table has 28,000 or so clones, about nine tenths appearing once. Sequencing was carried out using CD45RA- memory CD4+ T cells from PBMCs. Every receptor here comes from a human donor with narcolepsy. Each CDR3 is given with its conserved first and last residue. D genes are given only for firm matches. Some rows have no size entry. The others give once, few or many, or a class for an expanded clone.

D,J,size,V,CDR3,DNA
-,TRBJ2-1,-,TRBV7-8,CASSLRERAVGGEQFF,TGTGCCAGCAGCCTTCGCGAGAGGGCCGTGGGGGGTGAGCAGTTCTTC
TRBD2,TRBJ2-1,-,TRBV19,CATVEAGGPRGEQFF,TGTGCCACTGTTGAAGCGGGGGGGCCCCGGGGTGAGCAGTTCTTC
-,TRBJ2-6,-,TRBV13,CASSVGLRGTGANVLTF,TGTGCCAGCAGCGTAGGCCTCAGGGGAACTGGGGCCAACGTCCTGACTTTC
-,TRBJ2-5,-,TRBV5-4,CASSFQEQETQYF,TGTGCCAGCAGCTTTCAGGAACAAGAGACCCAGTACTTC
-,TRBJ1-4,few,TRBV6-5,CASSPGHEKLFF,TGTGCCAGCAGTCCGGGGCATGAAAAACTGTTTTTT
-,TRBJ1-4,-,TRBV15,CATSREGGDPTNEKLFF,TGTGCCACCAGCAGAGAGGGGGGAGATCCAACTAATGAAAAACTGTTTTTT
TRBD1,TRBJ1-3,-,TRBV5-5,CASSSGQGLVGNTIYF,TGTGCCAGCAGCTCGGGACAGGGGTTGGTTGGAAACACCATATATTTT
TRBD1,TRBJ2-7,-,TRBV29-1,CSARDSSYEQYF,TGCAGCGCTCGGGACAGCTCCTACGAGCAGTACTTC
TRBD1,TRBJ2-7,-,TRBV5-4,CASSLPGGDYEQYF,TGTGCCAGCAGCTTGCCAGGGGGCGACTACGAGCAGTACTTC
-,TRBJ1-2,-,TRBV5-1,CASTVGTPTVYGYTF,TGCGCCAGCACGGTCGGAACCCCAACGGTCTATGGCTACACCTTC
-,TRBJ2-1,-,TRBV21-1,CASSKGAVSSYNEQFF,TGTGCCAGCAGCAAAGGGGCCGTTAGCTCCTACAATGAGCAGTTCTTC
TRBD2,TRBJ2-2,-,TRBV5-1,CASSLAGLASAELFF,TGCGCCAGCAGCTTGGCGGGACTAGCGTCCGCGGAGCTGTTTTTT
-,TRBJ1-1,-,TRBV18,CASSPRGNTEAFF,TGTGCCAGCTCACCACGAGGGAACACTGAAGCTTTCTTT
TRBD1,TRBJ1-2,-,TRBV5-1,CASSTDRGLYGYTF,TGCGCCAGCAGCACCGACAGGGGGCTCTATGGCTACACCTTC
TRBD2,TRBJ2-5,once,TRBV10-1,CASSDGGAGELQETQYF,TGCGCCAGCAGCGACGGTGGAGCGGGGGAGCTCCAAGAGACCCAGTACTTC
TRBD1,TRBJ1-2,-,TRBV6-1,CASNESGGRVGGTF,TGTGCCAGCAACGAGTCAGGGGGCAGAGTCGGTGGCACCTTC
TRBD2,TRBJ2-3,-,TRBV7-7,CASSLGLAGGGDTQYF,TGTGCCAGCAGCTTAGGACTAGCGGGGGGTGGAGATACGCAGTATTTT
TRBD1,TRBJ1-1,few,TRBV4-1,CASSQGNRGGTEAFF,TGCGCCAGCAGCCAAGGGAACAGGGGTGGCACTGAAGCTTTCTTT